This paragraph covers one T cell receptor beta chain sequence. Germline CDR1 SGHTA, CDR2 FQGNSA. The V end lost 5 bases, the J end lost 14 bases, and 25 bases lay between the germline ends. The length of the CDR3 is 16 residues. The entry originates in a study of blood T cell repertoires in COVID-19. In the study overall: The analysed material was cDNA or gDNA that came from T cells, B-cell-depleted T cells, or PBMCs.

Measured with immunoSEQ multiplex PCR; TCRdb has only the in-frame clones, and not every one. The sample has nearly 350,000 clones; about 86% are singletons. The source material was peripheral blood. The V gene is TRBV7-2, the J gene TRBJ1-6, with a possible D match to TRBD1 (5 bases). The clonotype originates from a young man with active or convalescent COVID-19. CDR3 nucleotides: TGTGCCAGCAGCCCCCCCGCCGGGGGTGCGAGTCGAACCCTCCACTTT. Amino acids: CASSPPAGGASRTLHF. Together with reference TRBV7-2 and TRBJ1-6, the CDR3 gives the full variable domain: GAGVSQSPSNKVTEKGKDVELRCDPISGHTALYWYRQSLGQGLEFLIYFQGNSAPDKSGLPSDRFSAERTGGSVSTLTIQRTQQEDSAVYLCASSPPAGGASRTLHFGNGTRLTVT.